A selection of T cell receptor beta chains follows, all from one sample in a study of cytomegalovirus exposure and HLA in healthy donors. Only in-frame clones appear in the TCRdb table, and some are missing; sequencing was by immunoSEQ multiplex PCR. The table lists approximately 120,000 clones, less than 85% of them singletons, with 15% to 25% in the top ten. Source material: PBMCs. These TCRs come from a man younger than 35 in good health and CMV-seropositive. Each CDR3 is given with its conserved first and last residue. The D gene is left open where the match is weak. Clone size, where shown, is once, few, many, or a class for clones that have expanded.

CDR3nt: TGTGCCAGCAGCCCTGGGGACACAGAGCAGTACTTC
CDR3aa: CASSPGDTEQYF
abundance: .
d_gene: .
j_gene: TRBJ2-7
v_gene: TRBV14

CDR3nt: TGCAGCGTTACAGGGGGTGATAACTATGGCTACCCCTTC
CDR3aa: CSVTGGDNYGYPF
abundance: .
d_gene: TRBD1
j_gene: TRBJ1-2
v_gene: TRBV29-1

CDR3nt: TGCGCCAGCAGCCAACTCCGAGGGATGGATGAAAAACTGTTTTTT
CDR3aa: CASSQLRGMDEKLFF
abundance: .
d_gene: .
j_gene: TRBJ1-4
v_gene: TRBV4-1

CDR3nt: TGTGCCAGCAGTTTCCTGGGGAGCTCCTACGAGCAGTACTTC
CDR3aa: CASSFLGSSYEQYF
abundance: .
d_gene: .
j_gene: TRBJ2-7
v_gene: TRBV28

CDR3nt: TGTGCCAGCAGACCTCCGGGACTCGACACCGGGGAGCTGTTTTTT
CDR3aa: CASRPPGLDTGELFF
abundance: .
d_gene: .
j_gene: TRBJ2-2
v_gene: TRBV6-6

CDR3nt: TGTGCCAGCAGCTCCGGGACAGGGGTTACCTATGGCTACACCTTC
CDR3aa: CASSSGTGVTYGYTF
abundance: .
d_gene: TRBD1
j_gene: TRBJ1-2
v_gene: TRBV5-6

CDR3nt: TGTGCCAGCAGCCCGTCGGGAGTCCCCATTGGGGGTGAGCAGTTCTTC
CDR3aa: CASSPSGVPIGGEQFF
abundance: .
d_gene: .
j_gene: TRBJ2-1
v_gene: TRBV9

CDR3nt: TGTGCCAGTAACGACGACAGGGCTGGCTATGGCTACACCTTC
CDR3aa: CASNDDRAGYGYTF
abundance: .
d_gene: TRBD1
j_gene: TRBJ1-2
v_gene: TRBV19

CDR3nt: TGTGCCAGCAGTTACTCGACAGGGCCCTACGAGCAGTACTTC
CDR3aa: CASSYSTGPYEQYF
abundance: .
d_gene: TRBD1
j_gene: TRBJ2-7
v_gene: TRBV6-5

CDR3nt: TGTGCCAGCAGTGACTCGACTAGCGGGGGGGATACGCAGTATTTT
CDR3aa: CASSDSTSGGDTQYF
abundance: .
d_gene: TRBD2
j_gene: TRBJ2-3
v_gene: TRBV6-4

CDR3nt: TGCGCCAGCAGCTTGGCTACAGGGGCTGGAAACACCATATATTTT
CDR3aa: CASSLATGAGNTIYF
abundance: .
d_gene: TRBD1
j_gene: TRBJ1-3
v_gene: TRBV5-1

CDR3nt: TGTGCCAGCAGACCTCTTCAGGGGGCCAACGTCCTGACTTTC
CDR3aa: CASRPLQGANVLTF
abundance: .
d_gene: .
j_gene: TRBJ2-6
v_gene: TRBV2

CDR3nt: TGTGCCAGCAGCTCATACAGGTCCGGGGAGCTGTTTTTT
CDR3aa: CASSSYRSGELFF
abundance: few
d_gene: .
j_gene: TRBJ2-2
v_gene: TRBV13

CDR3nt: TGTGCCGGGGGGGACAAGGGCGCTGAAGCTTTCTTT
CDR3aa: CAGGDKGAEAFF
abundance: .
d_gene: .
j_gene: TRBJ1-1
v_gene: TRBV6-6

CDR3nt: TGCGCCAGCAGCCAAGAGGGAAGCGGGGGCAGTTACGAGCAGTACTTC
CDR3aa: CASSQEGSGGSYEQYF
abundance: few
d_gene: TRBD2
j_gene: TRBJ2-7
v_gene: TRBV4-1

CDR3nt: TGTGCCAGCAGCGCGCGGGCCTCGGGACTTGGAAACACCATATATTTT
CDR3aa: CASSARASGLGNTIYF
abundance: .
d_gene: .
j_gene: TRBJ1-3
v_gene: TRBV9

CDR3nt: TGTGCCAGCAGTGAATTACAGGGTACCGTCTACGAGCAGTACTTC
CDR3aa: CASSELQGTVYEQYF
abundance: .
d_gene: .
j_gene: TRBJ2-7
v_gene: TRBV2

CDR3nt: TGTGCCAGCAGCGCCTCCAGGGATCCGTACACTGAAGCTTTCTTT
CDR3aa: CASSASRDPYTEAFF
abundance: .
d_gene: .
j_gene: TRBJ1-1
v_gene: TRBV9

CDR3nt: TGTGCCTGGAGTTCCCTCCCCCAGGGGCCCATATATTTT
CDR3aa: CAWSSLPQGPIYF
abundance: .
d_gene: .
j_gene: TRBJ1-3
v_gene: TRBV30

CDR3nt: TGTGCCAGCAGTTTCCCTCCAGGGGCCAGGAACACTGAAGCTTTCTTT
CDR3aa: CASSFPPGARNTEAFF
abundance: few
d_gene: .
j_gene: TRBJ1-1
v_gene: TRBV28

CDR3nt: TGTGCCAGCAGTCCCGGGACAGGCGCTTCGGGAGGCTACACCTTC
CDR3aa: CASSPGTGASGGYTF
abundance: .
d_gene: TRBD1
j_gene: TRBJ1-2
v_gene: TRBV2

CDR3nt: TGTGCCAGCAGCTTAAGGGACAGCAATTCACCCCTCCACTTT
CDR3aa: CASSLRDSNSPLHF
abundance: .
d_gene: TRBD1
j_gene: TRBJ1-6
v_gene: TRBV5-8

CDR3nt: TGTGCCAGCAGCTTGGGGGGTGGGGCAGGGGGAGCCTACGAGCAGTACTTC
CDR3aa: CASSLGGGAGGAYEQYF
abundance: .
d_gene: TRBD1
j_gene: TRBJ2-7
v_gene: TRBV5-6

CDR3nt: TGTGCCAGCATCGCCCGGGGACTAGCGGGGGACACCGGGGAGCTGTTTTTT
CDR3aa: CASIARGLAGDTGELFF
abundance: .
d_gene: TRBD2
j_gene: TRBJ2-2
v_gene: TRBV28

CDR3nt: TGTGCCAGTAACAGGGGTACGAGCAATCAGCCCCAGCATTTT
CDR3aa: CASNRGTSNQPQHF
abundance: .
d_gene: TRBD1
j_gene: TRBJ1-5
v_gene: TRBV19

CDR3nt: TGTGCCAGCAGTTTTCAGGGGTCCTCAGGGGAAAAACTGTTTTTT
CDR3aa: CASSFQGSSGEKLFF
abundance: few
d_gene: .
j_gene: TRBJ1-4
v_gene: TRBV6-6

CDR3nt: TGTGCCAGCAGCGTAGCGCGAGAACAGGGGGCCTATGGCTACACCTTC
CDR3aa: CASSVAREQGAYGYTF
abundance: .
d_gene: TRBD1
j_gene: TRBJ1-2
v_gene: TRBV9

CDR3nt: TGTGCCAGCAGCGAGCTGGACCTAGCGGGGGGCCCGTACAATGAGCAGTTCTTC
CDR3aa: CASSELDLAGGPYNEQFF
abundance: .
d_gene: TRBD2
j_gene: TRBJ2-1
v_gene: TRBV9

CDR3nt: TGTGCCAGCAGCCTACGAACCGGGACTTACTCCTACAATGAGCAGTTCTTC
CDR3aa: CASSLRTGTYSYNEQFF
abundance: once
d_gene: .
j_gene: TRBJ2-1
v_gene: TRBV9

CDR3nt: TGTGCCCCCGGGGTGGTTGCAGATACGCAGTATTTT
CDR3aa: CAPGVVADTQYF
abundance: once
d_gene: .
j_gene: TRBJ2-3
v_gene: TRBV2

CDR3nt: TGTGCCAGCACCCCGGGGGGGGCCGATCAGCCCCAGCATTTT
CDR3aa: CASTPGGADQPQHF
abundance: .
d_gene: .
j_gene: TRBJ1-5
v_gene: TRBV28

CDR3nt: TGTGCCAGCAGTCTACCCACCGGGGAGCTGTTTTTT
CDR3aa: CASSLPTGELFF
abundance: .
d_gene: .
j_gene: TRBJ2-2
v_gene: TRBV27

CDR3nt: TGTGCCAGCGGCTCGGGTCTTCGGTCCGGGGAGCTGTTTTTT
CDR3aa: CASGSGLRSGELFF
abundance: .
d_gene: .
j_gene: TRBJ2-2
v_gene: TRBV27

CDR3nt: TGTGCCAGCAGTTGGCGGGACCCGACGGGTGAAGCTTTCTTT
CDR3aa: CASSWRDPTGEAFF
abundance: .
d_gene: .
j_gene: TRBJ1-1
v_gene: TRBV28

CDR3nt: TGTGCCAGCAGTTACCCGAGAGGACAGGCGAACGAGCAGTACTTC
CDR3aa: CASSYPRGQANEQYF
abundance: .
d_gene: TRBD1
j_gene: TRBJ2-7
v_gene: TRBV6-5

CDR3nt: TGTGCCAGCAGTAAGCTTTCCTACGAGCAGTACTTC
CDR3aa: CASSKLSYEQYF
abundance: .
d_gene: .
j_gene: TRBJ2-7
v_gene: TRBV7-9

CDR3nt: TGTGCCAGCAGTGGACAGGGGAGGGAAGAAAAACTGTTTTTT
CDR3aa: CASSGQGREEKLFF
abundance: .
d_gene: TRBD1
j_gene: TRBJ1-4
v_gene: TRBV25-1

CDR3nt: TGTGCCAGCAGTGAAAATGAGCCCAGGAGCGGGTCCCAGTACTTC
CDR3aa: CASSENEPRSGSQYF
abundance: .
d_gene: .
j_gene: TRBJ2-5
v_gene: TRBV2

CDR3nt: TGTGCCAGCAGCTTACAGGGAAACGCAGATACGCAGTATTTT
CDR3aa: CASSLQGNADTQYF
abundance: .
d_gene: .
j_gene: TRBJ2-3
v_gene: TRBV7-3

CDR3nt: TGTGCCAGCAGGCCGGAGAGTGGGACAGGAGCCTACGAGCAGTACTTC
CDR3aa: CASRPESGTGAYEQYF
abundance: .
d_gene: TRBD1
j_gene: TRBJ2-7
v_gene: TRBV27

CDR3nt: TGTGCCAGCAAGACGGGACAGGGTAACTATGGCTACACCTTC
CDR3aa: CASKTGQGNYGYTF
abundance: .
d_gene: TRBD1
j_gene: TRBJ1-2
v_gene: TRBV2

CDR3nt: TGTGCCAGTAGGCCTTCCAGCGGGTTCCCCAATGAGCAGTTCTTC
CDR3aa: CASRPSSGFPNEQFF
abundance: .
d_gene: .
j_gene: TRBJ2-1
v_gene: TRBV19

CDR3nt: TGCGCCAGCAGCCAAGGCGGGGTGCCTCCCACCTACGAGCAGTACTTC
CDR3aa: CASSQGGVPPTYEQYF
abundance: .
d_gene: .
j_gene: TRBJ2-7
v_gene: TRBV4-1

CDR3nt: TGTGCCAGCAGAGGACAGGGGGGGGGTCAGCCCCAGCATTTT
CDR3aa: CASRGQGGGQPQHF
abundance: .
d_gene: TRBD1
j_gene: TRBJ1-5
v_gene: TRBV6-6

CDR3nt: TGTGCCAGTAGTTCCGGAAGCGGGGGGCTTTACGAGCAGTACTTC
CDR3aa: CASSSGSGGLYEQYF
abundance: .
d_gene: TRBD2
j_gene: TRBJ2-7
v_gene: TRBV19

CDR3nt: TGTGCCAGCAGCCGGACAGGCGACACTGAAGCTTTCTTT
CDR3aa: CASSRTGDTEAFF
abundance: few
d_gene: TRBD1
j_gene: TRBJ1-1
v_gene: TRBV5-6

CDR3nt: TGCGCCAGCAGCCAGACAATCACAGGGATTTTCGTGGATGAGCAGTTCTTC
CDR3aa: CASSQTITGIFVDEQFF
abundance: .
d_gene: .
j_gene: TRBJ2-1
v_gene: TRBV4-1

CDR3nt: TGCGCCAGCAGCCAAGAGGGACTACACTATGGCTACACCTTC
CDR3aa: CASSQEGLHYGYTF
abundance: .
d_gene: .
j_gene: TRBJ1-2
v_gene: TRBV4-1

CDR3nt: TGTGCCAGCAGTTATGGCGGGGGGAGAAACGAGCAGTACTTC
CDR3aa: CASSYGGGRNEQYF
abundance: .
d_gene: TRBD2
j_gene: TRBJ2-7
v_gene: TRBV6-5

CDR3nt: TGCGCCAGCAGCGCGACAGGGAGCTCCTACGAGCAGTACTTC
CDR3aa: CASSATGSSYEQYF
abundance: .
d_gene: TRBD1
j_gene: TRBJ2-7
v_gene: TRBV4-1

CDR3nt: TGTGCCAGCAGGGACAGGGGAAGTCAGCCCCAGCATTTT
CDR3aa: CASRDRGSQPQHF
abundance: few
d_gene: TRBD1
j_gene: TRBJ1-5
v_gene: TRBV6-5

CDR3nt: TGTGCCAGCAGTGACGCGGGGGGGCCGCCAGATACGCAGTATTTT
CDR3aa: CASSDAGGPPDTQYF
abundance: .
d_gene: TRBD2
j_gene: TRBJ2-3
v_gene: TRBV2

CDR3nt: TGTGCCAGCAGTCCCCGGGGGGCATCGGACTACGAGCAGTACTTC
CDR3aa: CASSPRGASDYEQYF
abundance: .
d_gene: .
j_gene: TRBJ2-7
v_gene: TRBV27

CDR3nt: TGTGCCAGCAGTTTATTGGCAGGGGGAATAGGTTCACCCCTCCACTTT
CDR3aa: CASSLLAGGIGSPLHF
abundance: .
d_gene: TRBD1
j_gene: TRBJ1-6
v_gene: TRBV27

CDR3nt: TGTGCCAGCAGCGAACACCTGGGACAGGCGAATACTGAAGCTTTCTTT
CDR3aa: CASSEHLGQANTEAFF
abundance: few
d_gene: TRBD1
j_gene: TRBJ1-1
v_gene: TRBV9